This record looks at one T cell receptor beta chain sequence and its context. These data are taken from a study of blood T cell repertoires in COVID-19. The method was immunoSEQ multiplex PCR; TCRdb's version includes in-frame clones alone and lacks a portion of them. The sample lists 110,000 to 150,000 clones, 76% occurring once. Germline V gives CDR1 SGHRS, CDR2 YFSETQ. CDR3 length: 16 residues. After removal of 3 bases from V and 0 bases from J, the junction contained 7 bases not matched to a gene. The origin of this receptor is a man in his sixties with acute or convalescent COVID-19. The chain has TRBV5-1 and TRBJ2-7; 9 bases align to TRBD2. The source material was peripheral blood. CDR3 sequence: CASSSQISGSSYEQYF. CDR3 DNA sequence: TGCGCCAGCAGCTCGCAAATTAGCGGGAGCTCCTACGAGCAGTACTTC.